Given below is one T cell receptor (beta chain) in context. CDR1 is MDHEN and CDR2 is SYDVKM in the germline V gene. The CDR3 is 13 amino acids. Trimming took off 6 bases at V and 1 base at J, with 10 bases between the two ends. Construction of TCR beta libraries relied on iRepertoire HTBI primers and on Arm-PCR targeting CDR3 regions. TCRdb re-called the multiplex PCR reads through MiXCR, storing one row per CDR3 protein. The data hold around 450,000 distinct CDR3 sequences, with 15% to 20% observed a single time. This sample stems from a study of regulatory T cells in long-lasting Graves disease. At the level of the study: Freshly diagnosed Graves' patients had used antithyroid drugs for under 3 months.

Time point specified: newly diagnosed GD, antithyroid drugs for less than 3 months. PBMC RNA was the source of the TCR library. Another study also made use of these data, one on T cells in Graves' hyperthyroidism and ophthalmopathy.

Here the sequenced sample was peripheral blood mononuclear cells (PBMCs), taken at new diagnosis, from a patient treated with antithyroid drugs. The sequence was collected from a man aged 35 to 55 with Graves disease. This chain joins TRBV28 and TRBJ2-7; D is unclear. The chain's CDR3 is CASRGSGSYEQYF. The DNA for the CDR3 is TGTGCCAGCAGGGGCTCTGGGTCCTACGAGCAGTACTTC.